This passage covers 18 T cell receptor beta chains from one sample sequenced in a study of cytomegalovirus exposure and HLA in healthy donors. PCR used 60 Vbeta primers and 13 Jbeta primers. Sequenced by immunoSEQ multiplex PCR; TCRdb stores in-frame clones only, minus some. The sample includes 90,000 to 120,000 clones, 76% seen only once; the top ten take about 2%. The sequenced sample was PBMCs. These TCRs come from a man aged 18 to 30 in good health and CMV-seronegative.

The chain combines TRBV2 with TRBJ2-3, with D tentatively TRBD2 (6 bases). Trimming shortened V by 3 bases and J by 1 base, and 11 bases separated the two germline ends. Germline-derived CDR1 and CDR2 are SNHLY and FYNNEI. The CDR3 extends over 15 amino acids. The CDR3 here is CASSDGGFGTDTQYF. CDR3 DNA sequence: TGTGCCAGCAGTGATGGGGGGTTTGGCACAGATACGCAGTATTTT.

The gene calls are TRBV11-3 and TRBJ2-2; D perhaps matches TRBD1 (5 bases). The V gene lost 5 bases and the J gene lost 5 bases, with 12 bases spanning the gap. The CDR3 extends over 14 amino acids. Germline V CDR1 and CDR2: SGHNT, YENEEA. The CDR3 nucleotides read TGTGCCAGCAGCCCAGGGCCTGGGACCGGGGAGCTGTTTTTT. It translates to CASSPGPGTGELFF.

This chain uses TRBV7-9 with TRBJ1-6, with D maybe TRBD1 (5 bases). CDR1 is SEHNR and CDR2 is FQNEAQ in the germline V gene (reference sequence). The ends were cut back, 1 base at V and 10 bases at J, with 11 bases in the middle. The CDR3 is 14 amino acids. CDR3 in amino acids: CASSLEGVGSPLHF. The CDR3 region has the DNA TGTGCCAGCAGCTTAGAAGGGGTGGGGTCACCCCTCCACTTT. The entire variable domain, with the rest obtained from reference TRBV7-9 and TRBJ1-6, is as follows: DTGVSQNPRHKITKRGQNVTFRCDPISEHNRLYWYRQTLGQGPEFLTYFQNEAQLEKSRLLSDRFSAERPKGSFSTLEIQRTEQGDSAMYLCASSLEGVGSPLHFGNGTRLTVT.

The chain recombines TRBV10-3 with TRBJ2-3, with TRBD2 identical over 7 bases. There are 16 residues in the CDR3. V lost 5 bases and J lost 2; bases outside the gene matches: 10. The V gene's germline CDR1 is ENHRY and CDR2 SYGVKD. The CDR3: CAISSLSGAPTDTQYF. In DNA form, the CDR3 reads TGTGCCATCAGTTCCTTAAGCGGGGCCCCCACAGATACGCAGTATTTT.

The chain employs TRBV7-2 and TRBJ1-4; possible D gene TRBD1, 6 bases. V lost 2 bases and J 8 bases, leaving 15 bases between the germline ends. This CDR3 is 15 amino acids long. Germline V gene sequence: CDR1 SGHTA, CDR2 FQGNSA. The CDR3 DNA sequence: TGTGCCAGCAGCTTACAGGGTACCCAGGGGGAAAAACTGTTTTTT. Residues: CASSLQGTQGEKLFF. The variable domain in full, with the rest retrieved from reference TRBV7-2 and TRBJ1-4, is GAGVSQSPSNKVTEKGKDVELRCDPISGHTALYWYRQSLGQGLEFLIYFQGNSAPDKSGLPSDRFSAERTGGSVSTLTIQRTQQEDSAVYLCASSLQGTQGEKLFFGSGTQLSVL.

This clone was detected a few times. This chain joins TRBV5-5 and TRBJ1-4, with no clear D. From germline, CDR1 is SGHKS and CDR2 YYEKEE (reference sequence). The CDR3 has 14 residues. V was pared by 4 bases and J by 8 bases, with 15 bases between. The CDR3 region is CASSPGSGHEKLFF. The CDR3 coding sequence is TGTGCCAGCAGCCCCGGGAGTGGGCACGAAAAACTGTTTTTT.

The chain employs TRBV28 and TRBJ2-7; 8 positions agree with TRBD2. Germline CDR1 reads MDHEN; CDR2 reads SYDVKM. The CDR3 is 14 residues long. After removal of 6 bases from V and 7 bases from J, the junction contained 11 bases not matched to a gene. CDR3 sequence reads: CASSGGGTRSEQYF. In nucleotides, the CDR3 is TGTGCCAGCAGCGGGGGGGGCACCAGATCAGAGCAGTACTTC.

V gene TRBV7-8 combines with J gene TRBJ2-2, with D maybe TRBD2 (5 bases). This CDR3 region has 14 residues. Between the trimmed V and J ends, which lost 5 bases and 6 bases, there was a span of 13 bases. The germline V gene encodes CDR1 SGHVS and CDR2 FQNEAQ. Here the CDR3 DNA reads TGTGCCAGCAGCGTAAGGAGGCCGGCCGGGGAGCTGTTTTTT. Protein product: CASSVRRPAGELFF.

This clone was found once. Because the CDR3 is missing its conserved closing phenylalanine or tryptophan, this is likely a read error. No DNA is shown, since the ends of the CDR3 on it are uncertain; the CDR3 is the one TCRdb lists. The chain combines TRBV6-5 with TRBJ2-7; the listed D gene, TRBD1, was not tested against the DNA. The CDR3 is 13 residues long, counting both termini. Germline V gene data show CDR1 as MNHEY and CDR2 as SVGAGI. CDR3 region: CASSYSIYWQGGI.

This clone showed up just once. The gene calls are TRBV18 and TRBJ1-6; D unclear. The length of the CDR3 is 15 residues. Germline values: CDR1 KGHSH, CDR2 LQKENI. Trimming pared 4 bases from V and 7 bases from J, leaving 14 bases between. This chain's CDR3 is CASSRSGPGNSPLHF. For the CDR3, the DNA is TGTGCCAGCTCACGCAGCGGCCCCGGGAATTCACCCCTCCACTTT.

V is TRBV6-1 and J is TRBJ1-6; the D gene is possibly TRBD1 (6 bases). Trimming took off 8 bases at V and 7 bases at J, with 15 bases between the two ends. The CDR3 sequence is 14 residues long. Looked up from germline, CDR1 is MNHNS and CDR2 is SASEGT. This CDR3 is CASGTLQGNSPLHF. CDR3 nucleotide sequence: TGTGCCAGCGGAACTTTACAGGGAAATTCACCCCTCCACTTT.

The chain couples TRBV9 to TRBJ2-7; a weak D match, TRBD1 (5 bases). Germline CDR1 reads SGDLS; CDR2 reads YYNGEE. The CDR3 is 12 residues long. V dropped 3 bases and J dropped 6 bases, with 10 bases sitting between them. This CDR3 is CASSGQGFEQYF. In DNA form, the CDR3 reads TGTGCCAGCAGCGGCCAGGGATTCGAGCAGTACTTC.

This chain joins TRBV25-1 and TRBJ2-5, with D possibly matching TRBD2 (7 bases). The CDR3 has 14 amino acids. The germline V gene encodes CDR1 MGHDK and CDR2 SYGVNS. Trimming stripped 7 bases from V and 4 bases from J, with 16 bases between. CDR3 DNA sequence: TGTGCCAGCACCGAAGGGGGGGGCGCAGAGACCCAGTACTTC. As protein: CASTEGGGAETQYF. The full variable domain, in which reference TRBV25-1 and TRBJ2-5 provide the parts outside the CDR3, is EADIYQTPRYLVIGTGKKITLECSQTMGHDKMYWYQQDPGMELHLIHYSYGVNSTEKGDLSSESTVSRIRTEHFPLTLESARPSHTSQYLCASTEGGGAETQYFGPGTRLLVL.

V usage is TRBV5-1 and J usage is TRBJ1-2; TRBD1 aligns across 7 bases. V shed 0 bases, J shed 5 bases, and the junction held 4 bases outside the gene matches. The CDR3 is 14 amino acids. The germline V gene encodes CDR1 SGHRS and CDR2 YFSETQ. The CDR3 nucleotides read TGCGCCAGCAGCTTGGACAGGGGTAGTTATGGCTACACCTTC. Encoded protein: CASSLDRGSYGYTF.

V gene TRBV7-9 combines with J gene TRBJ1-1, with D tentatively TRBD1 (6 bases). This CDR3 has 15 amino acids. Trimming took 7 bases from V and 0 from J, leaving 15 bases between them. Germline V gene sequence: CDR1 SEHNR, CDR2 FQNEAQ (reference sequence). The CDR3 DNA reads as TGTGCCAGCAACCCCGAAGGGGGGGTGAACACTGAAGCTTTCTTT. Its protein product is CASNPEGGVNTEAFF.

V is TRBV6-5 and J is TRBJ2-5, with 9 nucleotides matching TRBD1. Germline V gene lookup returns CDR1 MNHEY and CDR2 SVGAGI. V lost 6 bases, J lost 8 bases, and 10 bases stayed unmatched. The CDR3 is 14 amino acids. CDR3 in DNA: TGTGCCAGCAGCCGGACAGGGGAGACGGGAACCCAGTACTTC. This codes for CASSRTGETGTQYF.

The J gene is TRBJ2-3, the V gene TRBV9; 9 bases align to TRBD1. CDR3 length: 16 residues. With V trimmed by 4 bases and J by 2 bases, 8 bases remained unmatched. Germline loops: CDR1 SGDLS, CDR2 YYNGEE. CDR3 protein: CASSPTTGGVTDTQYF. In nucleotides, the CDR3 is TGTGCCAGCAGCCCGACGACAGGGGGAGTCACAGATACGCAGTATTTT.

The chain carries TRBV19 and TRBJ1-1; tentative D call: TRBD1 (5 bases). The CDR3 is 13 residues long. Germline V gives CDR1 LNHDA, CDR2 SQIVND (reference sequence). V lost 5 bases and J lost 4, with 11 bases in between. The CDR3, as DNA: TGTGCCAGTAGTCCACCCAGGGTCACTGAAGCTTTCTTT. This gives the protein CASSPPRVTEAFF.